What follows are 10 T cell receptor beta chains derived from one specimen sequenced in a study of metastatic and nonmetastatic thyroid tumors. MiXCR re-clonotyped the PCR reads for TCRdb. The sample includes 26,000 or so clones, about 15% seen only once; the top ten take about a sixth. Prior to thyroid surgery, none of the patients had received any treatment. What was sequenced was blood. The receptor source for this set is a male donor with papillary thyroid cancer or a benign thyroid nodule (not recorded which). Some clones in this sample may be carry-over from other donors' samples.

This clone showed up many times. The chain is built from TRBV28 and TRBJ1-5; D is unresolved. CDR3 length: 11 amino acids. Germline V gene data show CDR1 as MDHEN and CDR2 as SYDVKM. V lost 3 bases and J 6 bases, leaving 3 bases between the germline ends. CDR3 coding DNA: TGTGCCAGCAGTTTGGCTCAGCCCCAGCATTTT. Protein sequence: CASSLAQPQHF. Complete variable domain (other parts from reference TRBV28 and TRBJ1-5): DVKVTQSSRYLVKRTGEKVFLECVQDMDHENMFWYRQDPGLGLRLIYFSYDVKMKEKGDIPEGYSVSREKKERFSLILESASTNQTSMYLCASSLAQPQHFGDGTRLSIL.

In this sample, this clone turned up many times. The J gene is TRBJ2-5, the V gene TRBV6-1; D is uncertain. V lost 1 base, J lost 4 bases, and 13 bases lay in between. The CDR3 has 15 residues. The germline CDR1 and CDR2 sequences are MNHNS and SASEGT. The CDR3 coding sequence is TGTGCCAGCAGTGAAGATAGGGCCCCTACAGAGACCCAGTACTTC. Translating it yields CASSEDRAPTETQYF.

The sample holds many counts of this clone. The chain couples TRBV9 to TRBJ1-4, with a possible D match to TRBD1 (6 bases). The CDR3 totals 13 residues. The germline V and J ends were trimmed by 6 bases and 8 bases, with 14 bases remaining between them. Germline values: CDR1 SGDLS, CDR2 YYNGEE. The CDR3 DNA reads as TGTGCCAGCACCCGGGGGGGCAGCGAAAAACTGTTTTTT. Translation gives CASTRGGSEKLFF.

This clone was picked up many times. V and J are TRBV12-3 or TRBV12-4 and TRBJ2-3; weak D call: TRBD2 (6 bases). The CDR3 has 14 amino acids. Trimming pared 1 base from V and 12 bases from J, leaving 17 bases between. CDR3 loop: CASSLEWDFSLQYF. The CDR3 DNA reads as TGTGCCAGCAGTTTAGAATGGGACTTCTCACTTCAGTATTTT.

As concerns this clone: A much larger clonotype is one base distant, so this may be a read error. The chain links TRBV3-1 to TRBJ2-5, with a possible D match to TRBD2 (6 bases). Trimming cost V 7 bases and J 11 bases, with 23 bases left between them. Germline assignment: CDR1 LGHDT and CDR2 YNNKEL (reference sequence). This CDR3 has 14 residues. The CDR3 DNA follows: TGTGCCAGCATCCATTCTACCCGCGGAGCGGGTCAGTACTTC. It specifies CASIHSTRGAGQYF.

This clone was counted ten times or more. V is TRBV5-4 and J is TRBJ1-1; TRBD1 is a possible D gene (5 bases). CDR1 and CDR2 from the germline V gene are SGHNT and YYREEE (reference sequence). Trimming took off 0 bases at V and 4 bases at J, with 13 bases between the two ends. The length of the CDR3 is 15 residues. The CDR3: CASSLGTPGTTEAFF. The CDR3 region has the DNA TGTGCCAGCAGCTTGGGGACACCTGGGACCACTGAAGCTTTCTTT.

V gene TRBV7-2 combines with J gene TRBJ2-7; the D is unclear. The length of the CDR3 is 15 residues. The V end lost 0 bases, the J end lost 2 bases, and 11 bases lay between the germline ends. Germline-derived CDR1 and CDR2 are SGHTA and FQGNSA. The CDR3 sequence: CASSLAGDVTYEQYF. The CDR3 nucleotides are TGTGCCAGCAGCTTAGCTGGGGATGTTACCTACGAGCAGTACTTC.

By share, this clone ranks as medium-sized. The chain combines TRBV5-1 with TRBJ2-2; D is unresolved. Germline lookup yields CDR1 SGHRS and CDR2 YFSETQ. The V end was cut by 5 bases, the J end by 1 base, with 9 bases between. The CDR3 contains 14 residues. CDR3 DNA sequence: TGCGCCAGCAGTTATGACGGGAACACCGGGGAGCTGTTTTTT. Translating it yields CASSYDGNTGELFF.

This clone was counted many times. This chain connects TRBV2 to TRBJ2-2, with D tentatively TRBD1 or TRBD2 (5 bases each). The CDR3 is made up of 13 amino acids. Germline CDR1 and CDR2: SNHLY and FYNNEI. The ends were cut back, 8 bases at V and 6 bases at J, with 13 bases in the middle. The CDR3 is CASELEGPGELFF. The CDR3 DNA reads TGTGCCAGCGAGCTAGAGGGGCCCGGGGAGCTGTTTTTT.

Many counts were recorded for this clone. V is TRBV5-5 and J is TRBJ2-2; tentative D call: TRBD2 (7 bases). Germline CDR1 reads SGHKS; CDR2 reads YYEKEE (reference sequence). V lost 2 bases and J 3 bases, leaving 14 bases between the germline ends. There are 16 residues in the CDR3. The CDR3 is CASSLMGGPDTGELFF. CDR3 nucleotides: TGTGCCAGCAGCTTAATGGGGGGGCCCGACACCGGGGAGCTGTTTTTT.